One and the same sample provided the 17 T cell receptor beta chains below, sequenced in a study of T cells in Graves' hyperthyroidism and ophthalmopathy. It was RNA transcripts that yielded the amplified TCR beta CDR3 regions. With the HTBI primer set, the TCR CDR3 went through a first round of RT-PCR. TCRdb re-called the multiplex PCR reads through MiXCR, storing one row per CDR3 protein. The data contain about 540,000 distinct CDR3 sequences, more than 45% of them singletons. The sequenced sample was peripheral blood or thyroid tissue (not recorded which). These TCRs come from a young woman with Graves' hyperthyroidism.

Comments on this clonotype: Lacking the conserved final phenylalanine or tryptophan, this CDR3 likely reflects a read error. The limits of the CDR3 on the DNA are not certain, so only TCRdb's listed CDR3 is given. The chain combines TRBV15 with TRBJ1-6. The germline V gene has CDR1 LNHNV and CDR2 YYDKDF (reference sequence). The CDR3 is 9 amino acids in total, end residues counted. CDR3: CATKTSGSL.

This clonotype was counted at least ten times. The CDR3 region is CASSGTTSSTGELFF. The CDR3 DNA follows: TGCGCCAGCAGCGGCACGACCTCGTCAACCGGGGAGCTGTTTTTT. This chain connects TRBV5-1 to TRBJ2-2, with no clear D. V gave up 4 bases and J gave up 5 bases, with 15 bases separating them. This CDR3 region has 15 residues. Per the germline V gene, CDR1 is SGHRS and CDR2 is YFSETQ.

This clonotype was recorded only once. This chain uses TRBV29-1 with TRBJ2-7; 12 bases are shared with TRBD2. The length of the CDR3 is 14 residues. Trimming removed 2 bases from V and 7 bases from J; junction bases left unmatched: 6. Germline CDR1 SQVTM, CDR2 ANQGSEA. In DNA, the CDR3 is TGCAGCGTTGAAAGGGCTAGCGGGAGGGATGAGCAGTACTTC. This sequence encodes CSVERASGRDEQYF.

This sequence joins TRBV29-1 and TRBJ2-7; 14 bases line up with TRBD2. The J segment lost 1 base and the V segment lost 7 bases, leaving 12 bases of the junction unmatched. This CDR3 is 17 amino acids long. Germline CDR1 SQVTM, CDR2 ANQGSEA. The CDR3 DNA follows: TGCAGCGACGCCCCAGGGACTAGCGGGAGAGGTTCCTACGAGCAGTACTTC. Translated, it gives CSDAPGTSGRGSYEQYF.

The sample holds many counts of this clonotype. The chain is built from TRBV5-1 and TRBJ1-1; D uncertain. The CDR3 extends over 13 amino acids. V was clipped by 5 bases and J by 0 bases, with 8 bases between them. The germline V gene encodes CDR1 SGHRS and CDR2 YFSETQ. The CDR3 loop is CASRKELNTEAFF. The CDR3 region has the DNA TGCGCCAGCAGAAAAGAGCTGAACACTGAAGCTTTCTTT.

Concerning this clonotype itself: A much larger clone is a single base away; this may be a read error. The chain joins TRBV20-1 to TRBJ2-7; 7 bases fit TRBD1. CDR1 and CDR2 from the germline V gene are DFQATT and SNEGSKA (reference sequence). The CDR3 loop spans 19 amino acids. The V gene end was trimmed by 3 bases and the J gene end by 2 bases; junction bases not matched to a gene: 22. The CDR3, as DNA: TGCAGTGCTAGGCAAGGGGCAGGGGGTCCCCGATCTACCACCTACGAGCAGTACTTC. Amino acids: CSARQGAGGPRSTTYEQYF.

This clonotype was detected only a few times. The chain links TRBV5-4 to TRBJ2-2; D is unclear. The CDR3 runs 16 residues. Trimming took 0 bases from V and 3 from J, leaving 12 bases between them. CDR1 and CDR2 from the germline V gene are SGHNT and YYREEE (reference sequence). CDR3 loop: CASSLDLEKHTGELFF. The DNA of the CDR3 is TGTGCCAGCAGCTTGGACCTAGAAAAACACACCGGGGAGCTGTTTTTT.

This clonotype was seen many times. The chain couples TRBV12-3 or TRBV12-4 to TRBJ1-5; tentative D call: TRBD1 (5 bases). The CDR3 totals 15 residues. V lost 1 base, J lost 5 bases, and 12 bases lay in between. The CDR3 region is CASSLETAPDQPQHF. The CDR3 nucleotides are TGTGCCAGCAGTTTAGAGACAGCCCCAGATCAGCCCCAGCATTTT.

This clonotype was recorded at least ten times. The genes are TRBV6-5 and TRBJ2-5; no definite D call. Trimming took 0 bases from V and 2 from J, leaving 19 bases between them. Per the germline V gene, CDR1 is MNHEY and CDR2 is SVGAGI. This CDR3 has 18 residues. The CDR3 nucleotides read TGTGCCAGCAGTTACTCATCCGGTGGTGGGGTCCCACAAGAGACCCAGTACTTC. This translates into CASSYSSGGGVPQETQYF.

This clonotype was detected many times. The rearrangement links TRBV27 to TRBJ2-7; 8 nucleotides line up with TRBD2. CDR1 MNHEY and CDR2 SMNVEV come from the germline V gene (reference sequence). This CDR3 is 14 amino acids long. V lost 4 bases, J lost 3 bases, and 5 bases stayed unmatched. CDR3 sequence (DNA): TGTGCCAGCAGTTCCGGGACTAGAGGCTACGAGCAGTACTTC. Translation: CASSSGTRGYEQYF.

The chain has TRBV19 and TRBJ1-2; perhaps TRBD1 as D (6 bases). Deletions cut 5 bases from V and 4 bases from J, with 11 bases between. Per germline, CDR1 LNHDA and CDR2 SQIVND (reference sequence). The CDR3 is 13 residues long. CDR3 DNA: TGTGCCAGTAGTGACAGGAGGTCCTATGGCTACACCTTC. Amino acids: CASSDRRSYGYTF. Full variable domain (missing parts from reference TRBV19 and TRBJ1-2): DGGITQSPKYLFRKEGQNVTLSCEQNLNHDAMYWYRQDPGQGLRLIYYSQIVNDFQKGDIAEGYSVSREKKESFPLTVTSAQKNPTAFYLCASSDRRSYGYTFGSGTRLTVV.

The V gene is TRBV7-2, the J gene TRBJ1-1; no clear D gene. CDR1 and CDR2 (germline): SGHTA, FQGNSA. The ends were cut back, 2 bases at V and 12 bases at J, with 16 bases in the middle. This CDR3 is built from 13 residues. In nucleotides, the CDR3 is TGTGCCAGCAGCTTACCCGGCACCGTTGGTACTTTCTTT. Translated, it gives CASSLPGTVGTFF.

In its sample, this clonotype was seen many times. This rearrangement joins TRBV6-6 to TRBJ2-5, with TRBD1 as a possible D gene (5 bases). The CDR3 loop spans 13 amino acids. CDR1 and CDR2 (germline): MNHNY, SVGAGI (reference sequence). V lost 7 bases and J lost 1, with 10 bases in between. The CDR3 loop is CASTKDSQETQYF. In nucleotides, the CDR3 is TGTGCCAGCACCAAAGACAGCCAAGAGACCCAGTACTTC.

The CDR3 region is CASALGTSVYEQYF. The CDR3 DNA is TGTGCCAGCGCCCTGGGGACTAGCGTGTACGAGCAGTACTTC. This rearrangement joins TRBV7-6 to TRBJ2-7; TRBD2 aligns across 10 bases. V was clipped by 8 bases and J by 4 bases; unmatched bases: 8. Per germline, CDR1 SGHVS and CDR2 FNYEAQ. CDR3 length: 14 residues.

Ten or more counts support this clonotype. This chain links TRBV5-1 with TRBJ2-7; 10 bases agree with TRBD2. Germline loops: CDR1 SGHRS, CDR2 YFSETQ. V lost 1 base, J lost 4 bases, and 8 bases stayed unmatched. The CDR3 length is 16 residues. CDR3 in amino acids: CASSLSGLAGVYEQYF. The CDR3 nucleotides are TGCGCCAGCAGCTTGAGCGGGCTAGCGGGAGTTTACGAGCAGTACTTC.

This clonotype was recorded many times. V gene TRBV5-1 combines with J gene TRBJ1-1; D is undetermined. Trimming stripped 0 bases from V and 4 bases from J, with 13 bases between. Per germline, CDR1 SGHRS and CDR2 YFSETQ. The CDR3 runs 15 residues. The CDR3 protein is CASSLEGPRSTEAFF. Written as DNA, the CDR3 is TGCGCCAGCAGCTTGGAAGGTCCCCGGAGCACTGAAGCTTTCTTT. The whole variable domain, filled in from reference TRBV5-1 and TRBJ1-1, reads KAGVTQTPRYLIKTRGQQVTLSCSPISGHRSVSWYQQTPGQGLQFLFEYFSETQRNKGNFPGRFSGRQFSNSRSEMNVSTLELGDSALYLCASSLEGPRSTEAFFGQGTRLTVV.

The DNA for the CDR3 is TGTGCCACCAGTGAAGGGGGAAGAAGAGAGACCCAGTACTTC. Protein sequence: CATSEGGRRETQYF. The chain links TRBV24-1 to TRBJ2-5; TRBD1 might be the D (6 bases). Trimming removed 4 bases from V and 4 bases from J, with 12 bases in between. Germline-derived CDR1 and CDR2 are KGHDR and SFDVKD. The CDR3 extends over 14 amino acids.